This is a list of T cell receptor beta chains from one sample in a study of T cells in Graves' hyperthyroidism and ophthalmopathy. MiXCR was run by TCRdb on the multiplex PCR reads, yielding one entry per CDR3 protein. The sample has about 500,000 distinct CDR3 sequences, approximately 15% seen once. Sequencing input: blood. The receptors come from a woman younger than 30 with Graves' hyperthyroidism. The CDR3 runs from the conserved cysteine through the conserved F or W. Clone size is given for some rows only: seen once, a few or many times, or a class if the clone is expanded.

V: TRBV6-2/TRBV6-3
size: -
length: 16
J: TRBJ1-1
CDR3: CASKRQSTGWGTEAFF

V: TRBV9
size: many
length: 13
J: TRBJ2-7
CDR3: CASSVTGGVEQYF

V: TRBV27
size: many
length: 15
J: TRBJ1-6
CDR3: CASSLRGKRNSPLHF

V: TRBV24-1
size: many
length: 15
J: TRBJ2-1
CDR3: CATSDYLGSYNEQFF

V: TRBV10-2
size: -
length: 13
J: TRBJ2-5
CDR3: CASSNRWGETQYF

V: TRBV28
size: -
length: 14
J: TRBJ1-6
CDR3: CASWSAPGSSPLHF

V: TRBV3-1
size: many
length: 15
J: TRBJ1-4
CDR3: CASSQGVGFGEKLFF

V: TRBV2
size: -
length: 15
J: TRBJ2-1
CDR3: CASSESRGLYNEQFF

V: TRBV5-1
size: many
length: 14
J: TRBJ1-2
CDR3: CASSLVDYPKGYTF

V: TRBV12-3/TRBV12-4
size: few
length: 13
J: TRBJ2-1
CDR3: CASSYDSYNEQFF

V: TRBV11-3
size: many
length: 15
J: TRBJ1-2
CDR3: CASSLDVTDIYGYTF

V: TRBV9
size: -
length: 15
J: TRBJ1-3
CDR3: CASSVGRVSGNTIYF

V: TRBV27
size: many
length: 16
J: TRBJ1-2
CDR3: CASSGARTGINYGYTF

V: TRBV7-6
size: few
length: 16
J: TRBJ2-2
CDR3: CASSQGGVGNTGELFF

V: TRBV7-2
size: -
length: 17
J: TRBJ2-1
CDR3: CASSPAPIGGAYNEQFF

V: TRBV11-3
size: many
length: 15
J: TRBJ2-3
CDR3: CASTPGHLPRDTQYF

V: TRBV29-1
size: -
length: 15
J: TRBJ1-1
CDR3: CGVEDLSAGASKAFF

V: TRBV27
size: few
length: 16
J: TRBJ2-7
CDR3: CASSLNPGTGPYEQYF

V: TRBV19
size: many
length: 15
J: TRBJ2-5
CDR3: CASRPASLQAETQYF

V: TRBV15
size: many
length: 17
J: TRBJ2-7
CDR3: CATSRLSAGGSSYEQYF

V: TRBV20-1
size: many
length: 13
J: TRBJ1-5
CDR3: CSAFQAGNQPQHF

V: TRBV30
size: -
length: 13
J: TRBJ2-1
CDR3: CAWLGGRYNEQFF

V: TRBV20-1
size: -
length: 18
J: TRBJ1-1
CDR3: CSARDSWTGEDRNTEAFF

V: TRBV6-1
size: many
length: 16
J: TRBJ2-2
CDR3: CASSKTRTGNTGELFF

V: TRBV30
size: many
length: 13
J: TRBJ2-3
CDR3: CAWTQGAEDTQYF

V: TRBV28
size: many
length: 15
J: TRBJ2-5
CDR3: CASESRDRGTETQYF

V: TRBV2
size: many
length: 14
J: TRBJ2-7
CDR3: CASSDRADSYEQYF

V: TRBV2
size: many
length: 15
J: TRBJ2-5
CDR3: CASSEGVAGQETQYF

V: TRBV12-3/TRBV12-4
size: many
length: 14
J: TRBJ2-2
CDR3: CASSPRVRTGELFF

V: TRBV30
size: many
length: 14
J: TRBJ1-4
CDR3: CAWSDHGIGEKLFF

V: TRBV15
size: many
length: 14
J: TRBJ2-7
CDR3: CATSRQGAVYEQYF

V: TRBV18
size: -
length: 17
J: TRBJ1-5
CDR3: CASSPQQVGGAYQPQHF

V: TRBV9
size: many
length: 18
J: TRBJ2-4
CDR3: CASSPLDRRSATKNIQYF

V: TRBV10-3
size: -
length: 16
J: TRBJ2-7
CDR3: CAISESRGLQPYEQYF

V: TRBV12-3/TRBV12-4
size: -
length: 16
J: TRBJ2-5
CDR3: CASSLVGSVYQETQYF

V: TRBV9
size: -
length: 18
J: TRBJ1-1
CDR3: CASSMTGTHTGMNTEAFF

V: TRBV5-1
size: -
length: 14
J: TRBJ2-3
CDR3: CASSLAGRQDTQYF

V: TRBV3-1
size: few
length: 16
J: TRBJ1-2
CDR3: CASSQDLAGGKDGYTF

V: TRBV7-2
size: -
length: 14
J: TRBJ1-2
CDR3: CASSSSQGDYGYTF

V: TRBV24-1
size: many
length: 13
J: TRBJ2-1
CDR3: CATSEPGINEQFF

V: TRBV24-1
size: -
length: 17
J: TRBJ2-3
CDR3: CATSDSGTSGVWGTQYF

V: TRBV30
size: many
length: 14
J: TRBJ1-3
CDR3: CAWSHGVSGNTIYF

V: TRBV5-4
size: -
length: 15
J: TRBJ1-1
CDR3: CASREWTGRDTEAFF

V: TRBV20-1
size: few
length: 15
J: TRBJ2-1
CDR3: CSAHPMEEADNEQFF

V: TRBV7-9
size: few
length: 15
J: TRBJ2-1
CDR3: CASSPQGWSYNEQFF